The 27 T cell receptor beta chains given below trace back to one sample, sequenced in a study of blood T cell repertoires in COVID-19. Profiling relied on immunoSEQ multiplex PCR, and the TCRdb table lists in-frame clones only, not all of them. The table records 150,000 or so clones, 85% of them present only once. Sequencing was done on a sample of peripheral blood. Every receptor here comes from a human donor with acute or convalescent COVID-19. The donor label of this sample is uncertain.

This chain uses TRBV18 with TRBJ1-1; unclear D gene. V lost 5 bases and J 11 bases, leaving 12 bases between the germline ends. Germline loops: CDR1 KGHSH, CDR2 LQKENI. CDR3 size: 11 residues. The CDR3 DNA reads as TGTGCCAGCTCAGCCACCCGAGATGCTTTCTTT. This translates into CASSATRDAFF.

DNA for the CDR3: TGTGCCAGCAGCCCTCTTCTAGCGGGGCTTTCCTACGAGCAGTACTTC. This translates into CASSPLLAGLSYEQYF. This chain connects TRBV11-2 to TRBJ2-7; TRBD2 matches 9 bases. Germline V gives CDR1 SGHAT, CDR2 FQNNGV. The ends lost 5 bases at V and 1 base at J; junction bases unmatched: 9. This CDR3 has 16 amino acids.

The chain has TRBV3-1 (or the pseudogene TRBV3-2) and TRBJ2-1; 11 nucleotides align to TRBD1. V was clipped by 4 bases and J by 9 bases; unmatched bases: 5. This CDR3 has 14 amino acids. The germline gives CDR1 LGHDT, CDR2 YNNKEL (reference sequence). The CDR3 is CASSRDRGISEQFF. In DNA, the CDR3 is TGTGCCAGCAGCCGGGACAGGGGGATCAGTGAGCAGTTCTTC.

The chain is built from TRBV2 and TRBJ2-6; TRBD1 agrees at 9 bases. The CDR3 length is 17 residues. Germline V lookup: CDR1 SNHLY, CDR2 FYNNEI. V shed 8 bases, J shed 2 bases, and the junction held 10 bases outside the gene matches. This chain's CDR3 is CASPPGQGKPGANVLTF. DNA for the CDR3: TGTGCCAGCCCTCCGGGACAGGGAAAGCCTGGGGCCAACGTCCTGACTTTC.

This clone has just a few counts. The chain carries TRBV28 and TRBJ1-5; D remains ambiguous. This CDR3 has 14 residues. Trimming pared 7 bases from V and 2 bases from J, leaving 12 bases between. Germline loops: CDR1 MDHEN, CDR2 SYDVKM. CDR3 sequence reads: CASTQQVGNQPQHF. The CDR3 DNA follows: TGTGCCAGCACCCAGCAGGTAGGCAATCAGCCCCAGCATTTT.

The chain has TRBV24-1 and TRBJ1-5; 7 nucleotides line up with TRBD1. V trimming: 4 bases; J trimming: 0 bases; junction bases outside the gene matches: 5. Germline assignment: CDR1 KGHDR and CDR2 SFDVKD. The CDR3 has 16 amino acids. The CDR3 protein is CATSDSRQGSNQPQHF. The CDR3 DNA sequence: TGTGCCACCAGTGACTCCAGACAGGGTAGCAATCAGCCCCAGCATTTT.

V usage is TRBV7-2 and J usage is TRBJ2-2; no firm D call. The V gene lost 2 bases and the J gene lost 2 bases, with 3 bases spanning the gap. The CDR3 spans 13 residues. Germline assignment: CDR1 SGHTA and CDR2 FQGNSA. The DNA for the CDR3 is TGTGCCAGCAGCTTAATAAACACCGGGGAGCTGTTTTTT. Amino acids: CASSLINTGELFF.

The V call is TRBV6-2 or TRBV6-3, the J call TRBJ1-5; the match to TRBD1 covers 8 bases. This CDR3 region has 18 residues. Germline loops: CDR1 MNHEY, CDR2 SVGEGT. V lost 0 bases, J lost 3 bases, and 10 bases stayed unmatched. CDR3 region: CASSYSDQGALPNQPQHF. CDR3 coding DNA: TGTGCCAGCAGTTACTCGGACCAGGGGGCGCTCCCCAATCAGCCCCAGCATTTT.

The V gene is TRBV5-8, the J gene TRBJ1-3; unclear D gene. V gave up 3 bases and J gave up 1 base, with 11 bases separating them. The V gene's germline CDR1 is SGHTS and CDR2 YDEGEE. The length of the CDR3 is 15 residues. The DNA for the CDR3 is TGTGCCAGCAGCTATCAGCTAGCATCTGGAAACACCATATATTTT. Protein sequence: CASSYQLASGNTIYF.

This chain uses TRBV3-1 (or the pseudogene TRBV3-2) with TRBJ1-3, with D hard to call. Trimming pared 0 bases from V and 5 bases from J, leaving 2 bases between. The germline CDR1 and CDR2 sequences are LGHDT and YNNKEL (reference sequence). There are 12 residues in the CDR3. CDR3 in amino acids: CASSQDRNTIYF. Here the CDR3 DNA reads TGTGCCAGCAGCCAAGATAGAAACACCATATATTTT.

V usage is TRBV2 and J usage is TRBJ1-2; tentative D call: TRBD1 (5 bases). Germline lookup yields CDR1 SNHLY and CDR2 FYNNEI. There are 13 residues in the CDR3. V lost 5 bases to trimming and J lost 2 bases, with 9 bases between them. CDR3: CASSPTENYGYTF. The CDR3 coding sequence is TGTGCCAGCAGTCCGACAGAAAACTATGGCTACACCTTC. Full variable domain (missing parts from reference TRBV2 and TRBJ1-2): EPEVTQTPSHQVTQMGQEVILRCVPISNHLYFYWYRQILGQKVEFLVSFYNNEISEKSEIFDDQFSVERPDGSNFTLKIRSTKLEDSAMYFCASSPTENYGYTFGSGTRLTVV.

The J gene is TRBJ2-1, the V gene TRBV29-1; TRBD1 is a possible D gene (6 bases). V lost 7 bases and J lost 2, with 15 bases in between. Germline CDR1 SQVTM, CDR2 ANQGSEA. The length of the CDR3 is 14 residues. The CDR3 loop reads CSALDRLTYNEQFF. The CDR3 DNA sequence: TGCAGCGCTCTCGACAGGTTAACCTACAATGAGCAGTTCTTC.

This chain uses TRBV6-2 or TRBV6-3 with TRBJ2-7, with D tentatively TRBD1 (6 bases). The V gene's germline CDR1 is MNHEY and CDR2 SVGEGT. This CDR3 has 15 amino acids. Trimming removed 0 bases at V and 4 bases at J, with 13 bases between. CDR3 bases: TGTGCCAGCAGTTACTCCTCTCTTCAGGGGTACGAGCAGTACTTC. Protein: CASSYSSLQGYEQYF.

This rearrangement joins TRBV10-3 to TRBJ2-2; TRBD1 might be the D (6 bases). V shed 0 bases and J shed 4 bases, with 9 bases lying between them. The CDR3 runs 15 residues. In germline, CDR1 is ENHRY, CDR2 SYGVKD. The CDR3 DNA follows: TGTGCCATCAGTGAGTCGGACAGCCCCACCGGGGAGCTGTTTTTT. It yields the protein CAISESDSPTGELFF.

The chain employs TRBV6-1 and TRBJ1-3, with D possibly being TRBD1 (5 bases). This CDR3 is 14 amino acids long. Germline-derived CDR1 and CDR2 are MNHNS and SASEGT. V shed 5 bases and J shed 0 bases, with 8 bases lying between them. CDR3 loop: CASSKGYSGNTIYF. Written as DNA, the CDR3 is TGTGCCAGCAGTAAGGGGTACTCTGGAAACACCATATATTTT.

Many counts were recorded for this clone. V and J are TRBV11-2 and TRBJ2-1; possibly TRBD1 for D (5 bases). Between the trimmed V and J ends, which lost 3 bases and 8 bases, there was a span of 14 bases. The CDR3 totals 14 residues. CDR1 is SGHAT and CDR2 is FQNNGV in the germline V gene. The DNA of the CDR3 is TGTGCCAGCAGCTTCCTCCCTAGGGGCGATGAGCAGTTCTTC. This gives the protein CASSFLPRGDEQFF.

This clone appeared once. J is TRBJ1-5 and V is TRBV28; possibly TRBD1 for D (5 bases). V was shortened by 5 bases and J by 7 bases, with 27 bases between the two germline ends. The CDR3 contains 18 residues. Germline loops: CDR1 MDHEN, CDR2 SYDVKM. As DNA, the CDR3 is TGTGCCAGCAGTGCCAAGTTGTCCCGGGGAGGGGTCGGGCAGCCCCAGCATTTT. Translation gives CASSAKLSRGGVGQPQHF.

The rearrangement joins TRBV18 to TRBJ1-4; 7 nucleotides line up with TRBD1. V trimming: 4 bases; J trimming: 2 bases; junction bases outside the gene matches: 13. The germline gives CDR1 KGHSH, CDR2 LQKENI. CDR3 length equals 18 residues. DNA for the CDR3: TGTGCCAGCTCACAAATCACGACAGGGTTTGGCACTAATGAAAAACTGTTTTTT. Amino acid sequence: CASSQITTGFGTNEKLFF. Supplemented by reference TRBV18 and TRBJ1-4, the full variable domain reads NAGVMQNPRHLVRRRGQEARLRCSPMKGHSHVYWYRQLPEEGLKFMVYLQKENIIDESGMPKERFSAEFPKEGPSILRIQQVVRGDSAAYFCASSQITTGFGTNEKLFFGSGTQLSVL.

This chain uses TRBV6-6 with TRBJ1-5; 7 nucleotides agree with TRBD1. CDR3 length: 16 amino acids. Per germline, CDR1 MNHNY and CDR2 SVGAGI (reference sequence). J lost 4 bases, V lost 10 bases, and 16 bases had no gene match. The CDR3, as DNA: TGTGCCACCCTGAGGGGGAGGACAGGCATAAATCAGCCCCAGCATTTT. Encoded protein: CATLRGRTGINQPQHF.

The chain couples TRBV7-6 to TRBJ2-3; D may be TRBD2 (7 bases). Between the trimmed V and J ends, which lost 9 bases and 3 bases, there was a span of 16 bases. The germline gives CDR1 SGHVS, CDR2 FNYEAQ. CDR3 length equals 14 residues. CDR3 protein: CASVGGPGTDTQYF. CDR3 DNA sequence: TGTGCCAGTGTGGGGGGGCCGGGAACAGATACGCAGTATTTT. The full variable domain, completed using reference TRBV7-6 and TRBJ2-3, is GAGVSQSPRYKVTKRGQDVALRCDPISGHVSLYWYRQALGQGPEFLTYFNYEAQQDKSGLPNDRFSAERPEGSISTLTIQRTEQRDSAMYRCASVGGPGTDTQYFGPGTRLTVL.

This chain joins TRBV9 and TRBJ1-2, with D tentatively TRBD1 (5 bases). The CDR3 sequence is 17 residues long. The V and J ends lost 0 bases and 7 bases respectively, with 22 bases between them. Germline CDR1 SGDLS, CDR2 YYNGEE. The CDR3 sequence: CASSVGWGEVRSGGYTF. The CDR3 nucleotides are TGTGCCAGCAGCGTAGGGTGGGGCGAGGTTAGAAGTGGTGGCTACACCTTC.

The chain has TRBV2 and TRBJ1-4; a possible D gene is TRBD1 (5 bases). CDR3 length: 16 amino acids. Germline CDR1 reads SNHLY; CDR2 reads FYNNEI. V was cut by 4 bases and J by 0 bases, with 12 bases left in between. The CDR3 spells CASSGQTSATNEKLFF. The CDR3 nucleotides are TGTGCCAGCAGTGGACAGACTTCTGCAACTAATGAAAAACTGTTTTTT.

J is TRBJ2-5 and V is TRBV3-1 (or the pseudogene TRBV3-2); D perhaps matches TRBD2 (5 bases). The CDR3 runs to 14 residues. Trimming took 1 base from V and 5 from J, leaving 11 bases between them. The germline gives CDR1 LGHDT, CDR2 YNNKEL (reference sequence). The CDR3 DNA reads as TGTGCCAGCAGCCAAGTCGAGGGCCGGGAGACCCAGTACTTC. Protein sequence: CASSQVEGRETQYF.

The V and J genes are TRBV6-4 and TRBJ1-1, with D tentatively TRBD1 (5 bases). CDR1 is MRHNA, CDR2 SNTAGT, per germline. V gave up 6 bases and J gave up 1 base, with 9 bases separating them. This CDR3 has 13 residues. The CDR3 DNA is TGTGCCAGCAGGGCAGGGCCGAACACTGAAGCTTTCTTT. It is translated as CASRAGPNTEAFF.

The chain links TRBV28 to TRBJ1-2, with 12 bases fitting TRBD1. Trimming removed 5 bases from V and 8 bases from J; junction bases left unmatched: 12. The germline CDR1 and CDR2 sequences are MDHEN and SYDVKM. The CDR3 is made up of 16 amino acids. CDR3 DNA: TGTGCCAGCAGTAAAATCAGGGGACAGGGGGCCCGAGGCTACACCTTC. Translation: CASSKIRGQGARGYTF.

This clone was observed once. V gene TRBV15 combines with J gene TRBJ1-3, with D perhaps TRBD1 (5 bases). Trimming shortened V by 4 bases and J by 8 bases, and 18 bases separated the two germline ends. Germline V CDR1 and CDR2: LNHNV, YYDKDF (reference sequence). The CDR3 runs to 15 residues. The CDR3 loop reads CATSTLGGIGHTIYF. The CDR3 region has the DNA TGTGCCACCAGCACGTTGGGGGGTATCGGCCACACCATATATTTT. Drawing the rest from reference TRBV15 and TRBJ1-3, the complete variable domain is DAMVIQNPRYQVTQFGKPVTLSCSQTLNHNVMYWYQQKSSQAPKLLFHYYDKDFNNEADTPDNFQSRRPNTSFCFLDIRSPGLGDTAMYLCATSTLGGIGHTIYFGEGSWLTVV.

The sample holds a few counts of this clone. The rearrangement links TRBV19 to TRBJ2-7; TRBD1 agrees at 7 bases. Germline CDR1 is LNHDA and CDR2 is SQIVND (reference sequence). The CDR3 length is 11 residues. The ends lost 8 bases at V and 8 bases at J; junction bases unmatched: 6. The CDR3 DNA is TGTGCCAGTGGACAGGCGTTGAAGCAGTACTTC. Translation: CASGQALKQYF.